There are a few counts of the clone carrying this TCR beta chain. The antigen is undetermined. From germline, CDR1 is SGHNT and CDR2 YYREEE (reference sequence). The CDR3 has 14 residues. V lost 4 bases and J lost 2, with 12 bases in between. This entry comes from a study of beta chain features in type 1 diabetes. Points from the study as a whole: Among all four CD4+ subsets, Type 1 diabetes patients had TCRB CDR3s that were moderately but significantly shorter.

Expressed TCRB transcripts got sequenced, as all isolated RNA was reverse transcribed. Assay used: immunoSEQ multiplex PCR; TCRdb lists only in-frame clones, some missing. The sample has 640,000 or so clones, over 11% seen once. The sequence was obtained from a man between 18 and 35 years old with type 1 diabetes. The sample comprised naive CD4+ T cells from blood. This rearrangement joins TRBV5-4 to TRBJ1-2; tentative D call: TRBD1 (5 bases). The CDR3, as DNA: TGTGCCAGCAGCGTGGACATGAAAAACTATGGCTACACCTTC. Translating it yields CASSVDMKNYGYTF.